This T cell receptor beta chain was identified in a study of blood T cells in healthy people across ages. Study-wide findings and caveats: Possibly, changes in expanded clonotypes were confounded because donor CMV status was unknown. Higher diversity, along with more naive CD4+ cells, distinguished long-lived donors from aged donors.

A sample-barcoded 5' primer and a J-beta primer mix were used in a second PCR of about 7 to 12 cycles. From the 5' RACE reads, TCRdb called clonotypes with MiXCR, one entry per CDR3 protein. There are about 2 million distinct CDR3 sequences in the sample; just under 50% occur only once, and around 2.1% lies in the top ten. On this clonotype: The antigen remains undetermined.

This CDR3 comprises 14 residues. CDR1 is MNHNY, CDR2 SVGAGI, per germline (reference sequence). Extraction yielded at least 6 micrograms of total RNA per sample. This sequence was found in a middle-aged woman in good health. V is TRBV6-6 and J is TRBJ2-5; 7 nucleotides align to TRBD1. The better agreement between TRBJ2-7 and the DNA end casts doubt on the J call. Sequencing was performed on blood. The CDR3 protein is CASSRGQERYEQYF. CDR3 coding DNA: TGTGCCAGCAGTAGAGGACAGGAACGCTACGAGCAGTACTTC.